The sequence of this TCR beta chain was determined in a study of T cells in women clearing cervical HPV infection (dated by TCRdb to the late 2010s). About the investigation overall: The cases were 25 women with histologically confirmed HPV16-related CIN3 or worse, and 2 of those women had invasive cancers. Since only a few of the women had HLA typing available, the possibility that HLA type was acting as a confounder could not be ruled out. Cases and controls were matched on year of sample collection and on age within five years. The controls were about 26 women whose single incident HPV16 infection cleared within 12 months with no development of precancer or cancer. As quality controls, five blinded duplicates were added to each group, bringing the total to approximately 60 samples made up of some 50 participants and 10 replicates. Median age was 34 years in cases versus roughly 40 in controls, and baseline characteristics did not differ significantly. The parent cohort enrolled roughly 9,600 women aged 18 or older in Guanacaste, Costa Rica, during about 1992 to 1994 and followed them for approximately 7 years. Nested within Costa Rica's Guanacaste HPV Natural History Study, an exploratory proof-of-principle case-control study compared TCR repertoires across cervical HPV16 outcomes. For cases, the median interval between lesion detection and blood sampling was about 150 days, with an interquartile range of roughly 85 to 210 days. Blood from cases was drawn at the visit where the lesion was first identified, while blood from controls was drawn once the infection was no longer detected.

About this clone itself: Its specific antigen is unknown. The CDR3 goes on 3 residues after the read ends, and that part is filled in from the germline J gene. Distinct nucleotide sequences in the sample also encode this CDR3.

Per the germline V gene, SGHTA is the CDR1 and FQGNSA is the CDR2. The CDR3 contains 15 residues, cysteine and phenylalanine counted. The DNA covers only part of the CDR3, 36 bases in frame from base 1. V lost 5 bases and J lost 4 bases, and the count of bases not matched to a germline gene is 7. Broader findings and caveats from the paper: Because the number of T cells per sample was unknown, the richness differences could reflect varying T-cell content rather than repertoire biology. TRBV6-7 relative abundance was lower in cases than in controls (roughly 0.11% versus 0.16%; Bonferroni P = 0.0008). Cases were distinguished from controls with an estimated AUC of around 0.85 by random forest classifiers combining richness and V gene abundances. The cross-sectional design could not show whether the associations came before the infection or were a result of it, and neither effector/memory subsets nor HPV-specific T cells were isolated. TCR repertoire richness was significantly higher in CIN3+ cases than in controls across sequencing depths, while evenness did not differ.

The immunoSEQ assay used multiplex PCR to amplify TCR beta CDR3 regions from an average of approximately 1,100 ng of genomic DNA per sample. The assay corrected primer bias using a complete synthetic TCR repertoire to establish an amplification baseline. The amplicons were sequenced on the Illumina platform. The paper's data handling went like this. Sequence errors were corrected by clustering with frequency ratios and a modified nearest-neighbor algorithm, and the sequences were then analyzed in the immunoSEQ Analyzer using IMGT gene definitions. At each rarefaction depth, TCR richness and evenness were averaged across 20 rarefaction repeats, and samples with fewer sequences than that depth were excluded. Wilcoxon rank sum tests with FDR correction were used to compare V, D and J gene relative abundances between the groups. In the blinded duplicates, the intraclass correlation was roughly 96% for TCR richness and averaged around 80% across approximately 60 gene segments. TCRdb obtained this table from immuneACCESS and retained in-frame rearrangements with V and J assigned. These tables miss some clones; where compared with another copy, unresolved V genes account for less than half of the shortfall, and the remainder is unexplained. V and J calls and clone size are copied from that table; D and trimming were computed from the DNA. For this sample, the table gives 31,000 or so clones. Approximately 4.2% of the sample goes to the ten largest clones.

Every participant had a single incident cervical HPV16 infection, and women with prevalent HPV16 infections were excluded. Cervical HPV DNA was detected by MY09/MY11 PCR, and genotyping was performed by dot-blot hybridization. About 15 mL of heparinized blood were centrifuged, and the buffy coat was aliquoted, frozen at -30°C, then stored at -80°C. QIAGEN kits were used to extract genomic DNA from the buffy coat specimens. This TCR came from a woman between 18 and 70 years old with a cervical HPV16 infection that either progressed to CIN3+ or cleared (not recorded which). Material for sequencing was blood buffy coat. The V gene is TRBV7-2 and the J gene is TRBJ2-1; 8 bases in between match TRBD1. CDR3 DNA, as far as it was read: TGTGCCAGCAGCCTCGACAGGGGAGGATACAATGAG. The encoded protein is CASSLDRGGYNE. The complete CDR3 protein is CASSLDRGGYNEQFF.